Each of the 9 T cell receptor beta chains below was sequenced from the same sample in a study of blood T cell repertoires in COVID-19. Only in-frame clones appear in the TCRdb table, and some are missing; sequencing was by immunoSEQ multiplex PCR. The repertoire holds 200,000 to 250,000 clones, with about 80% as singletons. The sequencing input was PBMCs or T cells enriched from blood (not recorded which). The origin of the receptors is a man between 60 and 75 years old who had recovered from COVID-19.

The chain joins TRBV11-2 to TRBJ2-7, with D perhaps matching TRBD2 (6 bases). CDR3 length equals 12 residues. V dropped 4 bases and J dropped 6 bases, with 10 bases sitting between them. Looked up from germline, CDR1 is SGHAT and CDR2 is FQNNGV. The chain's CDR3 is CASSSGVREQYF. The CDR3 DNA reads as TGTGCCAGCAGCTCGGGGGTCCGCGAGCAGTACTTC.

The rearrangement links TRBV5-6 to TRBJ2-3; TRBD2 matches at 11 bases. This CDR3 has 16 residues. The germline V gene has CDR1 SGHDT and CDR2 YYEEEE. V trimming: 0 bases; J trimming: 3 bases; junction bases outside the gene matches: 3. The CDR3 DNA reads TGTGCCAGCAGCTTGGCCGTAGCGGGGGGGACAGATACGCAGTATTTT. It is translated as CASSLAVAGGTDTQYF.

V and J are TRBV5-1 and TRBJ1-2; TRBD1 agrees at 9 bases. V lost 4 bases to trimming and J lost 1 base; unmatched junction nucleotides: 5. CDR1 is SGHRS and CDR2 is YFSETQ in the germline V gene. The CDR3 has 15 amino acids. The CDR3 sequence is CASSAGQGINYGYTF. CDR3 nucleotides: TGCGCCAGCAGCGCCGGACAGGGGATTAACTATGGCTACACCTTC.

The chain carries TRBV11-3 and TRBJ2-3; D is unclear. This CDR3 is 13 amino acids long. CDR1 is SGHNT, CDR2 YENEEA, per germline. Trimming stripped 4 bases from V and 4 bases from J, with 9 bases between. The CDR3 DNA sequence: TGTGCCAGCAGCTCGCGTAGTGCAGATACGCAGTATTTT. It translates to CASSSRSADTQYF. Drawing the rest from reference TRBV11-3 and TRBJ2-3, the complete variable domain is EAGVVQSPRYKIIEKKQPVAFWCNPISGHNTLYWYLQNLGQGPELLIRYENEEAVDDSQLPKDRFSAERLKGVDSTLKIQPAELGDSAVYLCASSSRSADTQYFGPGTRLTVL.

The chain combines TRBV5-1 with TRBJ1-4; D unresolved. The V and J ends lost 6 bases and 7 bases respectively, with 22 bases between them. The CDR3 spans 16 residues. From germline, CDR1 is SGHRS and CDR2 YFSETQ. The CDR3 DNA is TGCGCCAGCAAATTATTGGGCGAACACCGGCCTGAAAAACTGTTTTTT. This codes for CASKLLGEHRPEKLFF.

The J gene is TRBJ1-1, the V gene TRBV11-2; TRBD1 might be the D (5 bases). The CDR3 consists of 15 residues. The germline CDR1 and CDR2 sequences are SGHAT and FQNNGV. The ends were cut back, 4 bases at V and 1 base at J, with 13 bases in the middle. The CDR3 protein is CASSSRQPSNTEAFF. CDR3 in DNA: TGTGCCAGCAGCTCAAGACAGCCTTCGAACACTGAAGCTTTCTTT.

The chain uses TRBV30 and TRBJ1-2; TRBD1 might be the D (6 bases). The CDR3 extends over 13 amino acids. Germline loops: CDR1 GTSNPN, CDR2 SVGIG (reference sequence). Trimming took 2 bases from V and 7 from J, leaving 14 bases between them. CDR3 bases: TGTGCCTGGAGTAAACTCATCAGGGGTGGCTACACCTTC. It codes for CAWSKLIRGGYTF.

The rearrangement joins TRBV5-8 to TRBJ2-1, with 10 bases aligning to TRBD1. After removal of 4 bases from V and 14 bases from J, the junction contained 9 bases not matched to a gene. The CDR3 is 13 amino acids. CDR1 is SGHTS, CDR2 YDEGEE, per germline. The chain's CDR3 is CASSTDRGRGEFF. The CDR3 bases are TGTGCCAGCAGCACCGACAGGGGGCGAGGCGAGTTCTTC.

In its sample, this clone was seen once. The chain couples TRBV19 to TRBJ2-4, with TRBD1 identical over 7 bases. Germline loops: CDR1 LNHDA, CDR2 SQIVND (reference sequence). This CDR3 is built from 18 residues. V dropped 3 bases and J dropped 1; count of bases not matched to a gene: 12. In nucleotides, the CDR3 is TGTGCCAGTAGTATGCCCCCCGGGCAGGGGGTGGCCAAAAACATTCAGTACTTC. It translates to CASSMPPGQGVAKNIQYF.